This entry features one TCR beta chain sequence. Its antigen is as yet unknown. The germline V gene has CDR1 SEHNR and CDR2 FQNEAQ (reference sequence). V lost 5 bases to trimming and J lost 4 bases; unmatched junction nucleotides: 13. CDR3 length: 16 residues. The sample belongs to a study of cytomegalovirus exposure and HLA in healthy donors. Findings and limits, study-wide: Rare TCR sequences predominated, though certain public TCRs were found in many donors. An analysis done earlier found most TCR beta V segments productive about 90% or about 30% of the time.

Amplification used 60 Vbeta primers and 13 Jbeta primers. Using immunoSEQ multiplex PCR, the repertoire was profiled, and TCRdb retains in-frame clones only, with some absent. The table records 200,000 to 250,000 clones, approximately 83% of them present only once. V is TRBV7-9 and J is TRBJ1-2; 7 nucleotides align to TRBD1. This TCR was sampled from a boy aged 2 to 9 in good health and CMV-seronegative. Specimen: PBMCs. CDR3: CASSPALGQASYGYTF. Written as DNA, the CDR3 is TGTGCCAGCAGCCCTGCTTTAGGACAGGCCAGCTATGGCTACACCTTC.